This TCR beta chain was captured in a study of T cells in Graves' hyperthyroidism and ophthalmopathy. Each 10 ml fresh peripheral blood draw supplied the PBMCs. Amplification of TCR beta CDR3 regions was performed using RNA transcripts as template. Researchers ran a first-round RT-PCR on the TCR CDR3 using the HTBI primer set. TCRdb reanalysed the multiplex PCR reads using MiXCR and keeps one entry per CDR3 protein. Among approximately 590,000 distinct CDR3 sequences, more than 15% were seen once, and the ten largest hold under 8%. In this sample, this clonotype turned up many times. Its matching antigen is unknown. Germline CDR1 and CDR2: MNHEY and SVGEGT. The CDR3 totals 12 residues. V lost 6 bases, J lost 8 bases, and 11 bases lay in between. Notes on the study in general: Before onset, ophthalmopathy was predicted by the model a median approximately 6.6 months earlier.

The source material was blood. The TCR comes from a woman aged 25 to 39 with Graves' hyperthyroidism. V usage is TRBV6-2 or TRBV6-3 and J usage is TRBJ2-1; TRBD1 might be the D (6 bases). CDR3 loop: CASRVQGDEQFF. CDR3 in DNA: TGTGCCAGCAGAGTACAGGGAGATGAGCAGTTCTTC.